In its sample, the clone carrying this T cell receptor (beta chain) was seen many times. Its antigen is unidentified. TCRdb itself ran the RT-PCR reads through MiXCR, one entry per CDR3 protein. In the table there are 450,000 to 600,000 distinct CDR3 sequences, about 15% of which are singletons. This entry is derived from a study of response to subunit inactivated influenza vaccine. Overall study results and limits: The authors put forward the suggestion that each seasonal influenza vaccination may bring in only a limited number of new T cells.

The trim removed 8 bases at V and 0 bases at J, leaving 4 bases unmatched. The CDR3 contains 13 residues. The germline V gene encodes CDR1 MDHEN and CDR2 SYDVKM. This sequence joins TRBV28 and TRBJ2-7; 7 bases map to TRBD2. Sequencing was performed on CD4+ T cells sorted from PBMCs, taken about 23 months after vaccination. The source of this sequence is a man between 50 and 69 years old who received an inactivated influenza vaccine. This CDR3 reads CASARGVSYEQYF. The CDR3 coding sequence is TGTGCCAGCGCCCGGGGGGTCTCCTACGAGCAGTACTTC.